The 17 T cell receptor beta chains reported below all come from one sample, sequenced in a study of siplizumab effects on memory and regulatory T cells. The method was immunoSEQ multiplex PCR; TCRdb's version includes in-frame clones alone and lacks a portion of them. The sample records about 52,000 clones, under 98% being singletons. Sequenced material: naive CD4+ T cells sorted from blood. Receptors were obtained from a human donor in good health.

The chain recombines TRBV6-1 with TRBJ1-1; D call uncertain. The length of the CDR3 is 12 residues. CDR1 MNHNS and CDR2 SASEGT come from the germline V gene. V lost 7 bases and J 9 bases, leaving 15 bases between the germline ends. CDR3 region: CASTFTTTQAFF. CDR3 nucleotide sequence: TGTGCCAGCACCTTCACGACCACCCAAGCTTTCTTT.

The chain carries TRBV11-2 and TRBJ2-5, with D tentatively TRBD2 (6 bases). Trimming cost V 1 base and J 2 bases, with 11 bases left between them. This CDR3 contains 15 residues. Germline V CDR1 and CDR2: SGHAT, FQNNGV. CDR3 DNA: TGTGCCAGCAGCTTAGGTCTAGCGCCTCAAGAGACCCAGTACTTC. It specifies CASSLGLAPQETQYF. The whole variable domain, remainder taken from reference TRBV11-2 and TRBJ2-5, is EAGVAQSPRYKIIEKRQSVAFWCNPISGHATLYWYQQILGQGPKLLIQFQNNGVVDDSQLPKDRFSAERLKGVDSTLKIQPAKLEDSAVYLCASSLGLAPQETQYFGPGTRLLVL.

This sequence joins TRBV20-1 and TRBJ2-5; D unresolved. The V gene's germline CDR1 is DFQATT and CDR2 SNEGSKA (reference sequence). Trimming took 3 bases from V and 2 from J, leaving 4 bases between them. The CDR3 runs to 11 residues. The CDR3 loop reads CSASRQETQYF. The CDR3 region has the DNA TGCAGTGCTAGTCGGCAAGAGACCCAGTACTTC.

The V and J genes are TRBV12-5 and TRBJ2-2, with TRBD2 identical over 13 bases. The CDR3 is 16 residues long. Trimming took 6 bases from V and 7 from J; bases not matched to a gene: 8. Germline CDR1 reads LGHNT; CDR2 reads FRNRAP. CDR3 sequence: CASGRGLAGAGGELFF. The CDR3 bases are TGTGCTAGTGGACGTGGACTAGCGGGAGCCGGCGGGGAGCTGTTTTTT.

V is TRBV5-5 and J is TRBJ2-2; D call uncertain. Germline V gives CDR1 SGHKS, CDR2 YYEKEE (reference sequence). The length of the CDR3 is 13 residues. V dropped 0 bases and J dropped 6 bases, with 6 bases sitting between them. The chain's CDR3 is CASSLGWAGELFF. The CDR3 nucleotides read TGTGCCAGCAGCTTGGGTTGGGCCGGGGAGCTGTTTTTT.

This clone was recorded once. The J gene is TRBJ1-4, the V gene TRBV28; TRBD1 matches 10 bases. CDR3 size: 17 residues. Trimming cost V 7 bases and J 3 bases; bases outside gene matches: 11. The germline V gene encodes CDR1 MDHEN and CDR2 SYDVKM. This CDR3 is CASTPGQGVTANEKLFF. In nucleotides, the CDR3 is TGTGCCAGCACACCTGGACAGGGGGTTACAGCTAATGAAAAACTGTTTTTT.

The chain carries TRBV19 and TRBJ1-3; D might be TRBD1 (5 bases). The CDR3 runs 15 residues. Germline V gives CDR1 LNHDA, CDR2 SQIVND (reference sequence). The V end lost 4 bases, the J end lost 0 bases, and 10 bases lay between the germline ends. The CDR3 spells CASSTRGYSGNTIYF. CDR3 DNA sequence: TGTGCCAGTAGTACGAGGGGATACTCTGGAAACACCATATATTTT.

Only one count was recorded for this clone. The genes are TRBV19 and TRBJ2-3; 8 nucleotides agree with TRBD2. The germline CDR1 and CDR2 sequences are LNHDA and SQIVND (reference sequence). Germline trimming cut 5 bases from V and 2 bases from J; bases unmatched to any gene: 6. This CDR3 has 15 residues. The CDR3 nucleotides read TGTGCCAGTAGTGCCACTAGCGGCAACACAGATACGCAGTATTTT. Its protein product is CASSATSGNTDTQYF.

This CDR3 reads CASSFGLAGAGKRATQYF. The CDR3 coding sequence is TGTGCCAGCAGCTTCGGACTAGCGGGAGCCGGTAAAAGGGCTACGCAGTATTTT. The chain combines TRBV5-6 with TRBJ2-3; 13 bases agree with TRBD2. Germline lookup yields CDR1 SGHDT and CDR2 YYEEEE. The junction had 14 bases not matched to a gene; V was cut back by 2 bases and J by 8 bases. CDR3 length equals 18 residues.

The chain's CDR3 is CASSPELAGHYNEQFF. As DNA, the CDR3 is TGTGCCAGCAGCCCTGAACTAGCGGGCCACTACAATGAGCAGTTCTTC. V is TRBV11-1 and J is TRBJ2-1, with 9 bases fitting TRBD2. From germline, CDR1 is SGHAT and CDR2 FQDESV (reference sequence). This CDR3 is 16 amino acids long. V was pared by 5 bases and J by 3 bases, with 8 bases of the junction left unmatched.

CDR3 DNA sequence: TGTGCCAGCTCACCGGAAGGGGAGACCCAGTACTTC. This encodes CASSPEGETQYF. The chain uses TRBV18 and TRBJ2-5; D remains ambiguous. Looked up from germline, CDR1 is KGHSH and CDR2 is LQKENI. The CDR3 runs 12 residues. V lost 3 bases and J 5 bases, leaving 7 bases between the germline ends.

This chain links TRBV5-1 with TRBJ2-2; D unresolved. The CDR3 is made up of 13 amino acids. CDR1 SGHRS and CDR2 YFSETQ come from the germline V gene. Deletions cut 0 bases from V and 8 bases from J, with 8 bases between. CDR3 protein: CASSLGYTGELFF. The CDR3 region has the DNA TGCGCCAGCAGCTTGGGATATACTGGGGAGCTGTTTTTT. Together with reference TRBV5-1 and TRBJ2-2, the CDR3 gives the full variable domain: KAGVTQTPRYLIKTRGQQVTLSCSPISGHRSVSWYQQTPGQGLQFLFEYFSETQRNKGNFPGRFSGRQFSNSRSEMNVSTLELGDSALYLCASSLGYTGELFFGEGSRLTVL.

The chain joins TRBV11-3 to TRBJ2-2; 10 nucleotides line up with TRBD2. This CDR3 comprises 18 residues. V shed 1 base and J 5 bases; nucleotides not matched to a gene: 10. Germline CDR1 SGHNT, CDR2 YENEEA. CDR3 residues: CASSLALLAGVGTGELFF. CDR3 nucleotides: TGTGCCAGCAGCTTAGCGCTGCTAGCGGGAGTTGGTACCGGGGAGCTGTTTTTT.

CDR3 nucleotide sequence: TGTGCCAGTAGAAGGACGGGACAGGCCTACAATGAGCAGTTCTTC. It encodes CASRRTGQAYNEQFF. V usage is TRBV19 and J usage is TRBJ2-1; TRBD1 aligns across 8 bases. Germline assignment: CDR1 LNHDA and CDR2 SQIVND (reference sequence). The J segment lost 2 bases and the V segment lost 6 bases, leaving 6 bases of the junction unmatched. CDR3 length: 15 residues.

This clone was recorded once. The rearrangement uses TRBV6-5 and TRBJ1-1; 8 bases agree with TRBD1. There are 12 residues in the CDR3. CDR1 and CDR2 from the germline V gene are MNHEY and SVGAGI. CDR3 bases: TGTGCTACCCGGGACAGGAACCAAGAAGCTTTCTTT. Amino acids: CATRDRNQEAFF.

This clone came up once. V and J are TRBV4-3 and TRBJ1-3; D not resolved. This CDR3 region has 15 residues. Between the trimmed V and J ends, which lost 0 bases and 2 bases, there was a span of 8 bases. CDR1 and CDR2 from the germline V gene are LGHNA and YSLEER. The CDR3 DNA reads TGCGCCAGCAGCCAAGATATTGGGGCTGGAAACACCATATATTTT. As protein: CASSQDIGAGNTIYF.

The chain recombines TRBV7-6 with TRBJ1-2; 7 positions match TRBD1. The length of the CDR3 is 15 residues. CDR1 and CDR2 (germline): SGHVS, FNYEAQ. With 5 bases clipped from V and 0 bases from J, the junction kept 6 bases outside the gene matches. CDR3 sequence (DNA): TGTGCCAGCAGCCGAGGGACAGCCCCTAACTATGGCTACACCTTC. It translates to CASSRGTAPNYGYTF.